Listed here are 7 T cell receptor beta chains from one sample, sequenced in a study of cytomegalovirus exposure and HLA in healthy donors. Primers: 60 Vbeta forward and 13 Jbeta reverse. The data were produced by immunoSEQ multiplex PCR, yet TCRdb's version contains in-frame clones alone and is incomplete. The table records 100,000 or so clones, approximately 68% of them present only once. Material for sequencing was PBMCs. The receptor source for this set is a woman between 18 and 29 years old in good health and CMV-seropositive.

The rearrangement links TRBV5-5 to TRBJ2-7, with 7 bases that match TRBD1. The CDR3 is 16 residues long. The germline V gene encodes CDR1 SGHKS and CDR2 YYEKEE (reference sequence). V dropped 4 bases and J dropped 2; count of bases not matched to a gene: 12. CDR3 sequence (DNA): TGTGCCAGCAGCCCCGGTTGGACAGGTCCCCCCTACGAGCAGTACTTC. This translates into CASSPGWTGPPYEQYF.

The rearrangement links TRBV19 to TRBJ2-6, with TRBD2 identical over 10 bases. CDR3 length: 22 residues. V dropped 5 bases and J dropped 0; count of bases not matched to a gene: 19. Germline values: CDR1 LNHDA, CDR2 SQIVND (reference sequence). The CDR3 DNA reads as TGTGCCAGTAGTCCCTCCCGGCTAGCGGGAGTGGGGGCGAACTCTGGGGCCAACGTCCTGACTTTC. Protein: CASSPSRLAGVGANSGANVLTF.

This chain links TRBV6-4 with TRBJ2-2; D not certain. This CDR3 comprises 14 residues. Germline loops: CDR1 MRHNA, CDR2 SNTAGT. The V gene lost 6 bases and the J gene lost 1 base, with 9 bases spanning the gap. CDR3 sequence reads: CASSAEMNTGELFF. The CDR3 DNA follows: TGTGCCAGCAGCGCCGAGATGAACACCGGGGAGCTGTTTTTT.

The chain has TRBV27 and TRBJ1-2; TRBD1 agrees at 7 bases. Germline CDR1 is MNHEY and CDR2 is SMNVEV (reference sequence). There are 15 residues in the CDR3. Trimming at V came to 5 bases and at J to 8 bases, leaving 14 bases not matched to a gene. The CDR3 bases are TGTGCCAGCAGTCCATGGGACAGCAATTCGAAAGGCTACACCTTC. The encoded protein is CASSPWDSNSKGYTF.

The chain couples TRBV6-1 to TRBJ1-1; 9 nucleotides agree with TRBD1. V lost 7 bases, J lost 3 bases, and 6 bases stayed unmatched. Germline assignment: CDR1 MNHNS and CDR2 SASEGT. CDR3 length: 14 residues. The DNA for the CDR3 is TGTGCCAGCAATCCACAGGGGGCACACACTGAAGCTTTCTTT. Residues: CASNPQGAHTEAFF.

The chain combines TRBV7-2 with TRBJ1-1; possibly TRBD1 for D (5 bases). Germline CDR1 and CDR2: SGHTA and FQGNSA. Trimming cost V 5 bases and J 7 bases, with 11 bases left between them. This CDR3 spans 12 amino acids. CDR3 in amino acids: CASSRQRLEAFF. DNA of the CDR3: TGTGCCAGCAGCCGACAGAGACTTGAAGCTTTCTTT.

V is TRBV5-1 and J is TRBJ1-4; 7 bases match TRBD1. Germline V gives CDR1 SGHRS, CDR2 YFSETQ. The CDR3 runs 14 residues. The junction had 6 bases not matched to a gene; V was cut back by 2 bases and J by 8 bases. The CDR3 nucleotides read TGCGCCAGCAGCTTAAGACAGGGAAGGGAAAAACTGTTTTTT. This codes for CASSLRQGREKLFF.